These 12 T cell receptor beta chains share one sample of origin, sequenced in a study of cytomegalovirus exposure and HLA in healthy donors. Both 60 Vbeta primers and 13 Jbeta primers went into the PCR. This table comes from immunoSEQ multiplex PCR, and its TCRdb copy is limited to in-frame clones, with some not included. The sample carries around 110,000 clones, 79% recorded once. The sample consisted of PBMCs. The receptors originated from a woman younger than 30 in good health and CMV-seropositive.

This clone was counted once. The chain employs TRBV27 and TRBJ2-3; no reliable D call. Trimming took 3 bases from V and 4 from J, leaving 11 bases between them. The CDR3 loop spans 14 amino acids. Germline CDR1 and CDR2: MNHEY and SMNVEV (reference sequence). CDR3 residues: CASSFGARSDTQYF. For the CDR3, the DNA is TGTGCCAGCAGTTTCGGTGCGCGGTCAGATACGCAGTATTTT.

This sequence joins TRBV19 and TRBJ2-1; TRBD2 agrees at 7 bases. The J segment lost 4 bases and the V segment lost 2 bases, leaving 2 bases of the junction unmatched. This CDR3 has 14 residues. Germline V gives CDR1 LNHDA, CDR2 SQIVND (reference sequence). CDR3 in DNA: TGTGCCAGTAGTATATACGGGGGGTACAATGAGCAGTTCTTC. This sequence encodes CASSIYGGYNEQFF.

This clone was detected a few times. This chain joins TRBV10-2 and TRBJ2-1; 8 nucleotides match TRBD1. The germline V gene has CDR1 WSHSY and CDR2 SAAADI. The CDR3 is 15 residues long. With V trimmed by 5 bases and J by 3 bases, 6 bases remained unmatched. CDR3 loop: CASSPQGAGYNEQFF. The CDR3 DNA reads as TGCGCCAGCAGTCCCCAGGGGGCAGGCTACAATGAGCAGTTCTTC.

V usage is TRBV9 and J usage is TRBJ2-5; D possibly corresponds to TRBD1 (6 bases). V gave up 0 bases and J gave up 2 bases, with 14 bases separating them. Germline values: CDR1 SGDLS, CDR2 YYNGEE. The CDR3 loop spans 16 amino acids. This CDR3 reads CASSVGAGARQETQYF. CDR3 sequence (DNA): TGTGCCAGCAGCGTAGGTGCAGGGGCAAGACAAGAGACCCAGTACTTC.

V usage is TRBV5-1 and J usage is TRBJ2-5; 13 bases align to TRBD2. V lost 4 bases, J lost 5 bases, and 5 bases stayed unmatched. The CDR3 is made up of 15 amino acids. Per germline, CDR1 SGHRS and CDR2 YFSETQ. This chain's CDR3 is CASSSGLAGAETQYF. The CDR3 DNA follows: TGCGCCAGCAGCAGCGGACTAGCGGGAGCGGAGACCCAGTACTTC.

This clone was picked up a small number of times. CDR3 in DNA: TGTGCCAGTAGTATAGGGAGACGGGGCTATGGCGGGAGTATCGACGAGCAGTACTTC. Amino acids: CASSIGRRGYGGSIDEQYF. The chain recombines TRBV19 with TRBJ2-7; 7 bases fit TRBD2. Germline lookup yields CDR1 LNHDA and CDR2 SQIVND (reference sequence). CDR3 length equals 19 residues. The ends lost 1 base at V and 5 bases at J; junction bases unmatched: 20.

This clone was detected a few times. The junction departs from the called germline gene at one end, perhaps through a read error. The chain uses TRBV7-7 and TRBJ1-1; 9 bases map to TRBD1. Germline CDR1 is SSHAT and CDR2 is FNYEAQ (reference sequence). The CDR3 runs to 14 residues. The CDR3 spells CASSLNRGHTEAFF. CDR3 bases: TGTGCTAGCAGCTTGAACAGGGGGCACACTGAAGCTTTCTTT.

This clone was seen only a few times. The rearrangement uses TRBV27 and TRBJ2-5; 9 bases map to TRBD2. Per the germline V gene, CDR1 is MNHEY and CDR2 is SMNVEV (reference sequence). V lost 6 bases and J lost 3; bases outside the gene matches: 8. The CDR3 consists of 15 residues. As DNA, the CDR3 is TGTGCCAGCAGCCGCCGGGTAGCGGGAGAAGAGACCCAGTACTTC. Protein product: CASSRRVAGEETQYF.

The chain carries TRBV19 and TRBJ1-6, with 8 bases matching TRBD1. This CDR3 comprises 17 residues. The V gene's germline CDR1 is LNHDA and CDR2 SQIVND (reference sequence). With V trimmed by 2 bases and J by 7 bases, 10 bases remained unmatched. The CDR3 loop is CASSIMFGRQGNSPLHF. Here the CDR3 DNA reads TGTGCCAGTAGTATAATGTTTGGGCGACAGGGGAATTCACCCCTCCACTTT.

The chain carries TRBV10-3 and TRBJ2-1; 9 bases align to TRBD2. CDR1 and CDR2 from the germline V gene are ENHRY and SYGVKD. The CDR3 is 11 residues long. The junction had 6 bases not matched to a gene; V was cut back by 8 bases and J by 13 bases. DNA for the CDR3: TGTGCCATCGACACCGGGACTAGCCAGTTCTTC. This encodes CAIDTGTSQFF.

The CDR3 DNA sequence: TGTGCCAGCAGCTTATCGGGGGACTATGGCTACACCTTC. It is translated as CASSLSGDYGYTF. The chain employs TRBV7-2 and TRBJ1-2; tentatively, D is TRBD1 (5 bases). The CDR3 runs to 13 residues. Germline V lookup: CDR1 SGHTA, CDR2 FQGNSA. V lost 2 bases and J lost 3, with 7 bases in between.

This clone was detected a few times. Written as DNA, the CDR3 is TGTGCCAGCCGGGGACAGATGAAAGAAAAACTGTTTTTT. Residues: CASRGQMKEKLFF. V gene TRBV7-9 combines with J gene TRBJ1-4; 7 bases agree with TRBD1. Germline lookup yields CDR1 SEHNR and CDR2 FQNEAQ (reference sequence). Trimming at V came to 8 bases and at J to 8 bases, leaving 8 bases not matched to a gene. The CDR3 totals 13 residues.